Listed here is a single T cell receptor (beta chain). Its antigen has not been determined. Within one base of it there is no much larger clone, and no base qualities were kept. The entry originates in a study of blood T cells in healthy people across ages (dated by TCRdb to about 2015). For context, the study as a whole: Template switching captured roughly one uniquely barcoded TCR beta cDNA molecule per two T cells in model experiments. Using deep sequencing normalized with unique cDNA molecular identifiers, the study measured how TCR beta repertoire diversity changes with age. The donors were split into four age groups: young (average about 16 years), middle-aged (roughly 42), aged (approximately 60) and long-lived (about 82). To avoid experimental bias, donors of different ages were spread randomly across the sequencing lanes. Two additional independent replicas of 1 million unique cDNA reads from the same blood draw were analyzed for two donors (one aged 18 to 30 and one aged 80 or older).

Library construction relied on 5' RACE. Sequenced on an Illumina HiSeq 2500. The second PCR ran for roughly 7 to 12 cycles and used a J-beta primer mix along with a sample-barcoded 5' primer. A template-switch 5' adaptor carrying 12 random nucleotides introduced a unique molecular identifier onto each TCR beta cDNA molecule. Each sample yielded at least 2.5 million CDR3-containing paired-end reads. The Mint cDNA synthesis kit, primed by a TRBC-specific oligonucleotide, was used to synthesize first-strand cDNA from all RNA. Following uracil-DNA glycosylase treatment, all cDNA underwent a first 18-cycle PCR with the universal primers M1SS and BC2_uni_R. Turning to the authors' computational methods: Each sample was normalized by randomly selecting 1 million high-quality reads, each carrying a distinct molecular identifier. Instead of being binned into consensus sequences, reads that shared molecular identifiers were thrown out. MiTCR, run with a Q25 quality threshold and the strictest error-elimination algorithm, handled CDR3 identification, clonotype clustering and error correction. A nonparametric unseen species model with Euler transformation was used to estimate a lower bound on total TCR beta diversity. TCRdb reprocessing: public reads trimmed at Q25 with fastp, clones called with MiXCR, in-frame beta chains kept. Rows with one shared CDR3 protein collapse into an entry with the most common genes and DNA. These V and J calls rely on TCRdb rather than the paper's analysis. The sample table lists around 1.5 million distinct CDR3 sequences, around 35% of them with a count of one. In total, the top ten clones hold over 9% of the sample.

Based on the germline V gene (reference sequence), the CDR1 and CDR2 sequences are GTSNPN and SVGIG. From the cysteine through the phenylalanine, the CDR3 covers 13 amino acids. Of the read, only the CDR3 DNA is kept; its 39 bases are in frame from base 1. What the work shows at the level of the full study, not this receptor alone: Because profiling used bulk unsorted PBMCs, naive and antigen-experienced compartments could not be compared conclusively. As age increased, observed TCR beta diversity per million T cells dropped in a roughly linear way, and a significant reduction was already evident by age 40. Estimates of total diversity based on one million sequenced T cells were considered lower bounds and underestimates. The CMV infection status of donors was not known, potentially confounding age-related changes in expanded clonotypes. The long-lived group showed more naive CD4+ T cells, fewer expanded clones and increased TCR diversity than the aged group, suggesting age selection. There was a strong correlation between observed TCR beta diversity and the percentage of naive T cells measured by flow cytometry.

Systemically healthy Caucasian individuals from Russia, some 38 in total and aged 6 to 90 years, were included as donors. Around 10 milliliters of peripheral blood were drawn from each donor into EDTA-treated Vacutainer tubes. Ficoll-Paque density-gradient centrifugation was used to isolate PBMCs, with at least 6.5 million obtained per sample. Trizol reagent was used to extract total RNA from PBMCs, with at least 6 micrograms per sample. For every donor, flow cytometry on a PBMC aliquot measured the percentage of naive CD45RAhigh/CD27high T cells. Source material: blood. The sequence came from a woman in her thirties in good health. The V and J segments used are TRBV30 and TRBJ2-5, with a weak D call of TRBD1 (5 bases match). Near its end, the DNA agrees better with TRBJ2-7, so the J call may be wrong. The CDR3 reads as follows: CAWRQDKNYEQYF. At the DNA level, the sequence is TGTGCCTGGAGACAGGACAAGAATTACGAGCAGTACTTC.